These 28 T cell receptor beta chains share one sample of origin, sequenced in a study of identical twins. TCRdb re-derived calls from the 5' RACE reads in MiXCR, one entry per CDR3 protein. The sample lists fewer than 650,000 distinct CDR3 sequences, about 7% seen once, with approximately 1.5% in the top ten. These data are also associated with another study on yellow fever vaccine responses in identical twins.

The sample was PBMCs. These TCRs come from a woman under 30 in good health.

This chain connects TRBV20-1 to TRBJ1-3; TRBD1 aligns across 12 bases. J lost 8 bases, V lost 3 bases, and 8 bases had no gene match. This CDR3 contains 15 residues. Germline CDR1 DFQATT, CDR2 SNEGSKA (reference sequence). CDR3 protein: CSARPPGTGGHTIYF. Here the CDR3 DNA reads TGCAGTGCTAGGCCTCCCGGGACAGGGGGCCACACCATATATTTT.

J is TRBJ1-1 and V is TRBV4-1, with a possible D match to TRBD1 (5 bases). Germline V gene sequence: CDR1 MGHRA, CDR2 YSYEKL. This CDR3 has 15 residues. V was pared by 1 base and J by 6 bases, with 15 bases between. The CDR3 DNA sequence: TGCGCCAGCAGCCAAGGGGTAGGGGTAGGCGCTGAAGCTTTCTTT. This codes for CASSQGVGVGAEAFF.

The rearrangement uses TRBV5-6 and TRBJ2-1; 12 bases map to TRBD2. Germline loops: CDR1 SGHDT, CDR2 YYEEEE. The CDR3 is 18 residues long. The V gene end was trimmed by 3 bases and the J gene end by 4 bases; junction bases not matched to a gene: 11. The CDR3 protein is CASSSTGLGLAGYNEQFF. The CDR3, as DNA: TGTGCCAGCAGCTCAACCGGCCTCGGACTAGCGGGGTACAATGAGCAGTTCTTC.

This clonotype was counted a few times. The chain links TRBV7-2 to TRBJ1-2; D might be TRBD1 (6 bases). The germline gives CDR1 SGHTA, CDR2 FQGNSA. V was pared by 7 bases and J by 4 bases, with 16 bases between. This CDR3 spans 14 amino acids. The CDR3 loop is CASTFPGAVYGYTF. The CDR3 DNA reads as TGTGCCAGCACTTTCCCGGGGGCGGTCTATGGCTACACCTTC.

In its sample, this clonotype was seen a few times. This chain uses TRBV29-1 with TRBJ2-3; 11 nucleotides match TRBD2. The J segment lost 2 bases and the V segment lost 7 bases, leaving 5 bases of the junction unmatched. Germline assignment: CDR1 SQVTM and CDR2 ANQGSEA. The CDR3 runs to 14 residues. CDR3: CSAGLAGYTDTQYF. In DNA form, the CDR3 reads TGCAGCGCCGGACTAGCGGGTTACACAGATACGCAGTATTTT.

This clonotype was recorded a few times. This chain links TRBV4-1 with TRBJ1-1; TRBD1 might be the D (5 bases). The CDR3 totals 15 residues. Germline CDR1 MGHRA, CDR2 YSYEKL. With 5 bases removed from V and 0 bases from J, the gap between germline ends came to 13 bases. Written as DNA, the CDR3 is TGCGCCAGCAGCTCCACCCAACAGGTGAACACTGAAGCTTTCTTT. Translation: CASSSTQQVNTEAFF.

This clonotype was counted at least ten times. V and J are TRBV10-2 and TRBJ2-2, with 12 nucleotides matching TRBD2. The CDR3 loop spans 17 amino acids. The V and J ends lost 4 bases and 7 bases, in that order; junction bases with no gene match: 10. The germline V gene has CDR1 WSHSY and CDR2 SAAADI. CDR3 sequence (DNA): TGCGCCAGCAGTGTAGAGCTAGCGGGAGGGCGACGCGGGGAGCTGTTTTTT. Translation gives CASSVELAGGRRGELFF.

CDR3 nucleotide sequence: TGTGCCAGCAGCTTAGGGGGGGGGAAAGGGCGGTTCTTC. This gives the protein CASSLGGGKGRFF. This chain joins TRBV7-9 and TRBJ2-1; 7 nucleotides line up with TRBD2. CDR1 is SEHNR, CDR2 FQNEAQ, per germline (reference sequence). The CDR3 covers 13 residues. V shed 1 base and J 15 bases; nucleotides not matched to a gene: 9.

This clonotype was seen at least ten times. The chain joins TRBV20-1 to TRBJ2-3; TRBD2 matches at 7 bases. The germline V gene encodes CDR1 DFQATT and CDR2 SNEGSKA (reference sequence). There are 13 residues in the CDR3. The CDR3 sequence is CNPAGTSTDTQYF. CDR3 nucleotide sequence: TGCAACCCAGCGGGGACTAGCACAGATACGCAGTATTTT.

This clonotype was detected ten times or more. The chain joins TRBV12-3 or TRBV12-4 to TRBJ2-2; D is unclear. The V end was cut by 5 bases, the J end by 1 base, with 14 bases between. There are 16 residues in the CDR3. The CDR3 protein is CASSPSGWRNTGELFF. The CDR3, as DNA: TGTGCCAGCAGTCCCAGTGGGTGGAGGAACACCGGGGAGCTGTTTTTT.

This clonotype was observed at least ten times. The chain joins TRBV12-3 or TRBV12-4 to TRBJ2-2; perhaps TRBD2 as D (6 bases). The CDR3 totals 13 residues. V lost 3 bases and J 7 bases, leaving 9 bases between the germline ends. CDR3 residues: CASSLEGHGELFF. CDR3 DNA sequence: TGTGCCAGCAGTTTGGAGGGGCACGGGGAGCTGTTTTTT.

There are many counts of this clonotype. The CDR3 loop is CASSFRWGGNEKLFF. Written as DNA, the CDR3 is TGTGCCAGCAGCTTTCGGTGGGGGGGAAATGAAAAACTGTTTTTT. The chain links TRBV7-2 to TRBJ1-4, with a possible D match to TRBD1 (5 bases). V was trimmed by 3 bases and J by 5 bases, leaving 13 bases between them. Germline CDR1 and CDR2: SGHTA and FQGNSA. The CDR3 has 15 amino acids. The variable domain in full, with the rest retrieved from reference TRBV7-2 and TRBJ1-4, is GAGVSQSPSNKVTEKGKDVELRCDPISGHTALYWYRQSLGQGLEFLIYFQGNSAPDKSGLPSDRFSAERTGGSVSTLTIQRTQQEDSAVYLCASSFRWGGNEKLFFGSGTQLSVL.

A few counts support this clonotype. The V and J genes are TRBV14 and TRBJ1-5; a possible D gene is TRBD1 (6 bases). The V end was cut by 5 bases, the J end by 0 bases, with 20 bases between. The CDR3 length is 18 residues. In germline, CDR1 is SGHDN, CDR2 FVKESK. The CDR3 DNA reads TGTGCCAGCAGCAACTCTCAGGGGATGGTAAATAGCAATCAGCCCCAGCATTTT. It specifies CASSNSQGMVNSNQPQHF.

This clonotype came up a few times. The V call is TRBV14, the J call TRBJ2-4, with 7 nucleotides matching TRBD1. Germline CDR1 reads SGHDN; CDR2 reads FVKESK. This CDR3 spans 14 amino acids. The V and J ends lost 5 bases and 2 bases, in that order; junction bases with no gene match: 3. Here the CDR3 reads CASSSTGSKNIQYF. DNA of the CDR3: TGTGCCAGCAGCTCGACAGGGTCCAAAAACATTCAGTACTTC.

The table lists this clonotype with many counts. In nucleotides, the CDR3 is TGTGCCAGCAGTCCCCTGGCCGCAACTAATGAAAAACTGTTTTTT. Protein sequence: CASSPLAATNEKLFF. V is TRBV6-1 and J is TRBJ1-4; D unresolved. The CDR3 has 15 amino acids. Deletions cut 5 bases from V and 0 bases from J, with 10 bases between. The germline CDR1 and CDR2 sequences are MNHNS and SASEGT.

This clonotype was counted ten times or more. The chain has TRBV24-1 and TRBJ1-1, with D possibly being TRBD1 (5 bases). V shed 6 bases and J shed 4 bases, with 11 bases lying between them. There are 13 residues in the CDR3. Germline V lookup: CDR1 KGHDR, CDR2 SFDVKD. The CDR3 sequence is CATSTRDTTEAFF. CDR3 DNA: TGTGCCACCAGTACCAGGGATACCACTGAAGCTTTCTTT.

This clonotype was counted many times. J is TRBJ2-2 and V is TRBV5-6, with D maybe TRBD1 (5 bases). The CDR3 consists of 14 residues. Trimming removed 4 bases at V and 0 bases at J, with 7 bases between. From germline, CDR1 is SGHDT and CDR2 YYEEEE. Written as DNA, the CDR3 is TGTGCCAGCAGCCCGGACACGAACACCGGGGAGCTGTTTTTT. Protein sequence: CASSPDTNTGELFF.

The CDR3 sequence is CASTPSAGGSRFELFF. CDR3 nucleotide sequence: TGTGCCAGCACCCCTTCCGCGGGGGGGTCCCGTTTCGAGCTGTTTTTT. The chain combines TRBV7-2 with TRBJ2-2; 9 bases line up with TRBD2. Trimming at V came to 7 bases and at J to 11 bases, leaving 17 bases not matched to a gene. Germline CDR1 is SGHTA and CDR2 is FQGNSA. CDR3 size: 16 residues.

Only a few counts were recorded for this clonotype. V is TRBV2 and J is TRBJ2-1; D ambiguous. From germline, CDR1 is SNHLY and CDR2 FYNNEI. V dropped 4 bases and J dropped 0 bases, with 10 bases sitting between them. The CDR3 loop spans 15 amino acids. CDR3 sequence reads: CASSGMGSSYNEQFF. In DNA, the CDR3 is TGTGCCAGCAGTGGAATGGGAAGCTCCTACAATGAGCAGTTCTTC.

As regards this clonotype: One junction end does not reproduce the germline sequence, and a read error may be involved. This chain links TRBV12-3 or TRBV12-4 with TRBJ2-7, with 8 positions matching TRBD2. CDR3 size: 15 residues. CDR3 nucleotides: TGTGCCAGCAGGAATGCGGGGGGCGCGTCCTACGGGCAGTACTTC. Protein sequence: CASRNAGGASYGQYF.

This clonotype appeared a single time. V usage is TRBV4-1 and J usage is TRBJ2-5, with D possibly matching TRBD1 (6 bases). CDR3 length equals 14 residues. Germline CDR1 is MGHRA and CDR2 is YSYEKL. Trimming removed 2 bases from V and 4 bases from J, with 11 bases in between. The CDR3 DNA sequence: TGCGCCAGCAGCCAAAAGGCAGGGGTAGAGACCCAGTACTTC. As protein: CASSQKAGVETQYF.

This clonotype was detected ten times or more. The CDR3 DNA sequence: TGCGCCAGCAGCCTCCTACCGGGACAAGCCTACAATGAGCAGTTCTTC. As protein: CASSLLPGQAYNEQFF. The V gene is TRBV4-1, the J gene TRBJ2-1; TRBD1 is a possible D gene (6 bases). From germline, CDR1 is MGHRA and CDR2 YSYEKL. Trimming cost V 4 bases and J 2 bases, with 15 bases left between them. The CDR3 spans 16 residues.

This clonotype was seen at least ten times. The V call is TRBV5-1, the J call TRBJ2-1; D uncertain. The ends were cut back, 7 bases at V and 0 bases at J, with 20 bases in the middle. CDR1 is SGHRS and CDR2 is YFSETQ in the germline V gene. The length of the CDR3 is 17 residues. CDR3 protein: CASRTRSIGFSYNEQFF. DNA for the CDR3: TGCGCCAGCCGTACCCGCAGCATTGGGTTCTCCTACAATGAGCAGTTCTTC.

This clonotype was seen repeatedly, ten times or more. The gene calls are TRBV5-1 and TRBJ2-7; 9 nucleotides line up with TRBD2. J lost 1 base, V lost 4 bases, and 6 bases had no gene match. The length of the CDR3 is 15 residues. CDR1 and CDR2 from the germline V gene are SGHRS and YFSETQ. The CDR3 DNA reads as TGCGCCAGCAGCCAGAGCGGGAGGTTTTCCTACGAGCAGTACTTC. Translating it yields CASSQSGRFSYEQYF.

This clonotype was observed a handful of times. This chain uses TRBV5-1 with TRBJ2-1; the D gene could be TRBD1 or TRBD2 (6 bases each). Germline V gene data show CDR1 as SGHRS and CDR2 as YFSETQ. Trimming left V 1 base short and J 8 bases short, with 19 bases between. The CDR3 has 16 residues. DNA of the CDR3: TGCGCCAGCAGCTTGTTAAGGGGGGCCTCATCCTATGAGCAGTTCTTC. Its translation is CASSLLRGASSYEQFF.

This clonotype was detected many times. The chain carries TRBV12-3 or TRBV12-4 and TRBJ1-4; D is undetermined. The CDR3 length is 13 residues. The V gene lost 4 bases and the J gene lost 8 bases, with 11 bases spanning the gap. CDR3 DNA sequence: TGTGCCAGCAGTTCGCTCCGCTTGGAAAAACTGTTTTTT. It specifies CASSSLRLEKLFF.

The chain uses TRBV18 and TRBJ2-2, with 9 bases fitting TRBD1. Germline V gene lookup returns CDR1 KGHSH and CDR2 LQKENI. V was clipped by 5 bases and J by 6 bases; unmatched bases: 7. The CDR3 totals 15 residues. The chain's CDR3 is CASSTRQGDAGELFF. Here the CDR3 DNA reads TGTGCCAGCTCAACCAGACAGGGGGATGCCGGGGAGCTGTTTTTT.

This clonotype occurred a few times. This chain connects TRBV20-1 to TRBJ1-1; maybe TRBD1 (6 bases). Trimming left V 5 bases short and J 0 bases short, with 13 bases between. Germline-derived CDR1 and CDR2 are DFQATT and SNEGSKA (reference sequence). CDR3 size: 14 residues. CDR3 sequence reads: CSASRGNMNTEAFF. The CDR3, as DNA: TGCAGTGCTTCCAGGGGTAACATGAACACTGAAGCTTTCTTT.